Detailed here is one TCR beta chain. This record belongs to a study of control samples from healthy donors and cancer patients. Sequenced by immunoSEQ multiplex PCR; TCRdb stores in-frame clones only, minus some. The sample gives approximately 87,000 clones, 85% to 90% of which show up once; roughly 1.2% is in the top ten. Trimming took 3 bases from V and 8 from J, leaving 17 bases between them. The length of the CDR3 is 15 residues. CDR1 and CDR2 from the germline V gene are LGHDT and YNNKEL (reference sequence). The chain links TRBV3-1 (or the pseudogene TRBV3-2) to TRBJ2-1; D may be TRBD2 (7 bases). This receptor was obtained from a woman between 45 and 60 years old in good health. Source material: blood. CDR3 protein: CASSHLGGPRDEQFF. The CDR3 coding sequence is TGTGCCAGCAGCCATCTGGGGGGGCCTCGGGATGAGCAGTTCTTC.